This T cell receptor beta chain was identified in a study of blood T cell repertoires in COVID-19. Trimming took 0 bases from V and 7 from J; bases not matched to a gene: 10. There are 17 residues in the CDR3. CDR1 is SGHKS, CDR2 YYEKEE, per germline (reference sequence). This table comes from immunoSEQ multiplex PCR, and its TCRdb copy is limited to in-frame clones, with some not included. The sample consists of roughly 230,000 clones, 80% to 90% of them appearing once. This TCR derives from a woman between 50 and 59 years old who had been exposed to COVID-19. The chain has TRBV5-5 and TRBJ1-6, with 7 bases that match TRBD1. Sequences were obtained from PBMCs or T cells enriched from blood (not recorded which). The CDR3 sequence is CASSLAHQQGINSPLHF. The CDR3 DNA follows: TGTGCCAGCAGCTTGGCTCATCAACAGGGGATCAATTCACCCCTCCACTTT.